Listed below are T cell receptor beta chains from one sample, sequenced in a study of control samples from healthy donors and cancer patients. The assay was immunoSEQ multiplex PCR, and TCRdb's table has in-frame clones only and misses some. The sample holds about 120,000 clones, more than 90% seen once. Specimen: blood. Receptors were obtained from a man aged 18 to 29 in good health. Each CDR3 is given with its conserved first and last residue. Fields, in order: clone size, D gene, J gene, V gene, CDR3 DNA, CDR3 protein. A D gene is named only where the DNA matches it firmly. Clone size is stated in some rows and not others, as once, few, many or a class when expanded.

NA | NA | TRBJ1-2 | TRBV20-1 | TGCAGTGCGACGACAGGCTATGGCTACACCTTC | CSATTGYGYTF
once | NA | TRBJ2-6 | TRBV4-1 | TGCGCCAGCGGAACAGGATACTCTGGGGCCAACGTCCTGACTTTC | CASGTGYSGANVLTF
NA | NA | TRBJ2-7 | TRBV20-1 | TGCAGTGCTAGAGATAGGCGCGAGCAGTACTTC | CSARDRREQYF
once | NA | TRBJ1-1 | TRBV5-1 | TGCGCCAGCAGCCCGGAGGTTATTGGGGCGAGTGGAACTGAAGCTTTCTTT | CASSPEVIGASGTEAFF
NA | NA | TRBJ2-3 | TRBV7-9 | TGTGCCAGCAGCTTAATGTCAGGGAGCACAGATACGCAGTATTTT | CASSLMSGSTDTQYF
NA | TRBD1 | TRBJ1-5 | TRBV6-1 | TGTGCCAGCAGTGAAGTGGGACAGGGCTTACAGCCCCAGCATTTT | CASSEVGQGLQPQHF
once | NA | TRBJ1-5 | TRBV3-1/TRBV3-2 | TGTGCCAGCAGCGAGGTGGGGAATCAGCCCCAGCATTTT | CASSEVGNQPQHF
NA | NA | TRBJ1-6 | TRBV7-6 | TGTGCCAGCAGCTTAGTCGGCCAGCCCTCCGCTGATTCACCCCTCCACTTT | CASSLVGQPSADSPLHF
NA | NA | TRBJ2-1 | TRBV14 | TGTGCCAGCAGCCACCAAGGGATCAATGAGCAGTTCTTC | CASSHQGINEQFF
NA | TRBD1 | TRBJ2-6 | TRBV19 | TGTGCCAGTAAACCGGGACAGGGGGCTTCTGGGGCCAACGTCCTGACTTTC | CASKPGQGASGANVLTF
NA | TRBD1 | TRBJ1-2 | TRBV29-1 | TGCAGCGTTGATGCCGGGACAGCCGGCTACACCTTC | CSVDAGTAGYTF
NA | NA | TRBJ1-5 | TRBV20-1 | TGCAGTGCTAGTCGAATGGCTAGCAATCAGCCCCAGCATTTT | CSASRMASNQPQHF
NA | NA | TRBJ1-1 | TRBV18 | TGTGCCAGCTCACCAAGGGGGTTGAACACTGAAGCTTTCTTT | CASSPRGLNTEAFF
NA | TRBD1 | TRBJ2-5 | TRBV4-1 | TGCGCCAGCAGCCAAGCCGGGACAGGGTTAGAGACCCAGTACTTC | CASSQAGTGLETQYF
NA | NA | TRBJ1-3 | TRBV5-4 | TGTGCCAGCAGCTCCGGGGCAGAGGGGACCATATATTTT | CASSSGAEGTIYF
NA | NA | TRBJ1-1 | TRBV5-4 | TGTGCCAGCAGCCCCCCCATCCGGGAGAACACTGAAGCTTTCTTT | CASSPPIRENTEAFF
NA | NA | TRBJ1-1 | TRBV5-4 | TGTGCCAGCAGCTTTACACTGGGGGGAACTGAAGCTTTCTTT | CASSFTLGGTEAFF
NA | NA | TRBJ2-5 | TRBV18 | TGTGCCAGCTCACAAGAGACCCAGTACTTC | CASSQETQYF
NA | NA | TRBJ2-6 | TRBV6-5 | TGTGCCAGCAGTTACTCGTTCTCTGGGGCCAACGTCCTGACTTTC | CASSYSFSGANVLTF
NA | TRBD1 | TRBJ2-1 | TRBV5-1 | TGCGCCAGCAGTCCACAGGGGATCAATGAGCAGTTCTTC | CASSPQGINEQFF
NA | TRBD2 | TRBJ2-1 | TRBV9 | TGTGCCAGCAGCGCCCTAGCGGGGGGAGCGTATGAGCAGTTCTTC | CASSALAGGAYEQFF
NA | NA | TRBJ2-4 | TRBV6-5 | TGTGCCAGCAGTCGAGGGCCAGCCTGGGGTATTCAGTACTTC | CASSRGPAWGIQYF
NA | TRBD1 | TRBJ1-2 | TRBV7-2 | TGTGCCAGCAGCTTAGTTTCGACAGGGGGGATTGGCTACACCTTC | CASSLVSTGGIGYTF
NA | NA | TRBJ2-2 | TRBV2 | TGTGCCAGCAAGGTCCTAGCGTTATCGAACACCGGGGAGCTGTTTTTT | CASKVLALSNTGELFF
NA | NA | TRBJ2-3 | TRBV3-1/TRBV3-2 | TGTGCCAGCAGCCGGGATTCTATAGATACGCAGTATTTT | CASSRDSIDTQYF